This T cell receptor (beta chain) was obtained from a study of somatic mutations in cytotoxic T cells in rheumatoid arthritis. Here immunoSEQ multiplex PCR was the method, and the copy in TCRdb shows in-frame clones only, minus some. The sample records 20,000 to 25,000 clones, 78% being singletons. The sequenced sample consisted of CD8+ T cells sorted from blood. The TCR originated in an adult with rheumatoid arthritis.

This CDR3 is CASGPGLAGGANTGELFF. The CDR3 DNA reads as TGTGCTAGTGGACCTGGACTAGCGGGAGGGGCGAACACCGGGGAGCTGTTTTTT. The V and J genes are TRBV12-5 and TRBJ2-2; 15 bases agree with TRBD2. CDR1 is LGHNT, CDR2 FRNRAP, per germline. Trimming removed 6 bases from V and 0 bases from J; junction bases left unmatched: 5. This CDR3 contains 18 residues. The full variable domain, completed using reference TRBV12-5 and TRBJ2-2, is DARVTQTPRHKVTEMGQEVTMRCQPILGHNTVFWYRQTMMQGLELLAYFRNRAPLDDSGMPKDRFSAEMPDATLATLKIQPSEPRDSAVYFCASGPGLAGGANTGELFFGEGSRLTVL.